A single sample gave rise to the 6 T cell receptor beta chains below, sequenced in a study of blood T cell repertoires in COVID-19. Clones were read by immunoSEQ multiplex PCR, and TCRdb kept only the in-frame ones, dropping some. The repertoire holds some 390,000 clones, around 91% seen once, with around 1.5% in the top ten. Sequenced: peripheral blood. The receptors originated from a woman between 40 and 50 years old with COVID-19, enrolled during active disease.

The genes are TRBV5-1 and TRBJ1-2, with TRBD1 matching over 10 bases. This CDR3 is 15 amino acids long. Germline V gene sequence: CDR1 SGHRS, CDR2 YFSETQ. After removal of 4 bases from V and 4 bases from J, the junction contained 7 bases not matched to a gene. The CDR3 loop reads CASSEDRGLFYGYTF. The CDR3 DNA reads TGCGCCAGCAGCGAGGACAGGGGGTTATTCTATGGCTACACCTTC.

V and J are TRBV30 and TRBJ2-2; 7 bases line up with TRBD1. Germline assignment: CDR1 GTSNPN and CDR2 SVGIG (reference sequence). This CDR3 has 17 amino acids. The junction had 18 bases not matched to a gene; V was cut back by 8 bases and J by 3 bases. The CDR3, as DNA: TGTGCCCGTACCGGAAGCCGGGACAGTTATTACACCGGGGAGCTGTTTTTT. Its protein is CARTGSRDSYYTGELFF.

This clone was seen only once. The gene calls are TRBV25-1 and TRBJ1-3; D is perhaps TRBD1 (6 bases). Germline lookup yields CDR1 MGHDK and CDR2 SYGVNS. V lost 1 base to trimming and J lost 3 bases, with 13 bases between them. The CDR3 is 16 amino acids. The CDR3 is CASSELNRAFGNTIYF. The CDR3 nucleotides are TGTGCCAGCAGTGAATTAAACAGGGCGTTTGGAAACACCATATATTTT.

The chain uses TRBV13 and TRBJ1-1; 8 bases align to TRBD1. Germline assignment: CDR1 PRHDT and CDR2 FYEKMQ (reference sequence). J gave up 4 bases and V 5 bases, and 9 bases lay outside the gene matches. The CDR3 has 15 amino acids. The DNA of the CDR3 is TGTGCCAGCAGCCCGAGGACAGGGTTATTCACTGAAGCTTTCTTT. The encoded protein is CASSPRTGLFTEAFF.

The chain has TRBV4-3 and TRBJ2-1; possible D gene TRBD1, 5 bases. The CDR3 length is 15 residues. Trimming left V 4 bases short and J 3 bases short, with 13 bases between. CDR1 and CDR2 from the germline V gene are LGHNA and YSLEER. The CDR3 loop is CASSPTGNSYNEQFF. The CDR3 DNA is TGCGCCAGCAGCCCAACAGGTAACAGCTACAATGAGCAGTTCTTC.

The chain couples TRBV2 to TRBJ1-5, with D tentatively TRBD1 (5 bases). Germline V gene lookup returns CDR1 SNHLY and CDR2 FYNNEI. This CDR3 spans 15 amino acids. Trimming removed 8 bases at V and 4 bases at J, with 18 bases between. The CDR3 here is CASSAREIPNQPQHF. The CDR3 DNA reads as TGTGCCAGCTCTGCCAGGGAAATCCCTAATCAGCCCCAGCATTTT.